Listed below are T cell receptor beta chains from one sample, sequenced in a study of long-term antiretroviral therapy in people with HIV. Assay: immunoSEQ multiplex PCR; the TCRdb copy retains only in-frame clones and omits some. This table holds tens of thousands of clones, about four fifths found once. The sample was unsorted PBMCs, taken 0.7 years before starting antiretroviral therapy. Receptors were obtained from a young man with HIV. Both conserved end residues are part of each CDR3. Fields, in order: clone size, J gene, D gene, V gene, CDR3 protein, CDR3 DNA. The D gene is left open where the match is weak. Size values are once, few and many counts, or a class for expanded clones, and some rows have none.

. TRBJ2-5 TRBD2 TRBV5-4 CASSSREGETQYF TGTGCCAGCAGCTCCCGGGAGGGAGAGACCCAGTACTTC
few TRBJ1-2 TRBD1 TRBV5-1 CASSPSRTGISYGYTF TGCGCCAGCAGCCCTTCGCGGACAGGGATCAGCTATGGCTACACCTTC
. TRBJ1-2 TRBD1 TRBV9 CASSVGQNYGYTF TGTGCCAGCAGCGTGGGACAGAACTATGGCTACACCTTC
. TRBJ2-7 TRBD2 TRBV7-9 CASSLGLAGGPSSYEQYF TGTGCCAGCAGCTTAGGGTTAGCGGGGGGCCCGAGCTCCTACGAGCAGTACTTC
. TRBJ2-3 . TRBV6-4 CASTRDSKPSTDTQYF TGTGCCAGCACCCGGGACTCCAAGCCTAGCACAGATACGCAGTATTTT
. TRBJ2-1 TRBD2 TRBV4-2 CASSQVRAGGQQFF TGTGCCAGCAGCCAAGTCAGAGCGGGGGGGCAGCAGTTCTTC
. TRBJ1-1 . TRBV29-1 CSVSNTRGTEAFF TGCAGCGTTTCCAACACGCGAGGCACTGAAGCTTTCTTT
. TRBJ1-3 . TRBV28 CASSPYSDRGNTIYF TGTGCCAGCAGTCCATACAGCGACCGCGGAAACACCATATATTTT
large TRBJ2-7 TRBD2 TRBV27 CASSQGLAGFFYEQYF TGTGCCAGCAGCCAAGGACTAGCGGGATTTTTCTACGAGCAGTACTTC
. TRBJ1-2 . TRBV9 CASSVGGQNYGYTF TGTGCCAGCAGCGTAGGAGGACAGAACTATGGCTACACCTTC
. TRBJ1-1 . TRBV19 CASSTWGRGNTEAFF TGTGCCAGTAGTACGTGGGGCAGAGGGAACACTGAAGCTTTCTTT
. TRBJ1-3 . TRBV9 CASSVVVGGSGNTIYF TGTGCCAGCAGCGTAGTAGTAGGTGGCTCTGGAAACACCATATATTTT
. TRBJ2-7 TRBD2 TRBV7-6 CASSLQGGIYEQYF TGTGCCAGCAGCTTACAGGGAGGGATCTACGAGCAGTACTTC
once TRBJ2-3 . TRBV28 CASSGLSPKVADTQYF TGTGCCAGCAGCGGCCTCTCCCCGAAAGTAGCAGATACGCAGTATTTT
once TRBJ2-5 . TRBV5-1 CASSLVFGDQETQYF TGCGCCAGCAGCTTGGTGTTTGGGGACCAAGAGACCCAGTACTTC
. TRBJ2-7 TRBD2 TRBV6-5 CASSYSTSGPYEQYF TGTGCCAGCAGTTACTCGACTAGCGGACCCTACGAGCAGTACTTC
. TRBJ2-5 TRBD1 TRBV7-7 CASSLGTGDEETQYF TGTGCCAGCAGCTTGGGGACAGGGGACGAAGAGACCCAGTACTTC
. TRBJ2-1 TRBD2 TRBV7-8 CASSLAGLAGNEQFF TGTGCCAGCAGCTTAGCTGGACTAGCGGGGAATGAGCAGTTCTTC
. TRBJ2-6 . TRBV5-1 CASTPGAPGANVLTF TGCGCCAGCACCCCGGGGGCACCTGGGGCCAACGTCCTGACTTTC
. TRBJ1-4 TRBD1 TRBV4-1 CASSQGQGGNEKLFF TGCGCCAGCAGCCAAGGACAGGGGGGTAATGAAAAACTGTTTTTT
. TRBJ2-2 . TRBV11-2 CASSLVPDTTGELFF TGTGCCAGCAGCTTAGTGCCGGACACCACCGGGGAGCTGTTTTTT
. TRBJ2-2 . TRBV5-1 CASSFYPGELFF TGCGCCAGCAGCTTTTACCCCGGGGAGCTGTTTTTT
. TRBJ2-1 TRBD2 TRBV4-2 CASSPAGRAGGLQGEQFF TGTGCCAGCAGCCCCGCGGGTAGGGCGGGGGGGCTTCAGGGTGAGCAGTTCTTC
. TRBJ1-6 TRBD1 TRBV30 CAWNRDRGRSPLHF TGTGCCTGGAACCGGGACAGGGGTCGTTCACCCCTCCACTTT
. TRBJ2-4 . TRBV5-4 CASSLDVSPTKNIQYF TGTGCCAGCAGCTTGGACGTAAGCCCCACCAAAAACATTCAGTACTTC
. TRBJ1-5 TRBD1 TRBV28 CASRDRGGQPQHF TGTGCCAGCAGGGACAGGGGGGGTCAGCCCCAGCATTTT
. TRBJ2-7 TRBD1 TRBV10-2 CASSEGTGYNEQYF TGCGCCAGCAGTGAGGGGACAGGGTATAACGAGCAGTACTTC
. TRBJ2-2 . TRBV9 CASSVAPTSGGKSGELFF TGTGCCAGCAGCGTAGCACCCACCTCTGGGGGAAAGTCCGGGGAGCTGTTTTTT
. TRBJ2-5 . TRBV7-9 CASSRGQNQETQYF TGTGCCAGCAGCCGAGGACAGAACCAAGAGACCCAGTACTTC
. TRBJ2-7 . TRBV27 CASSPTPGEQYF TGTGCCAGCAGTCCCACCCCCGGAGAGCAGTACTTC
. TRBJ2-7 . TRBV5-1 CASSWVGLSYEQYF TGCGCCAGCAGTTGGGTCGGACTCTCCTACGAGCAGTACTTC
. TRBJ1-6 TRBD1 TRBV5-1 CASSAGQGYNSPLHF TGCGCCAGCAGCGCGGGACAGGGCTACAATTCACCCCTCCACTTT
once TRBJ2-7 . TRBV5-1 CASSLTRDIPYEQYF TGCGCCAGCAGCTTGACCCGGGACATTCCCTACGAGCAGTACTTC
. TRBJ1-1 . TRBV7-9 CASSHGQHMNTEAFF TGTGCCAGCAGCCATGGACAGCACATGAACACTGAAGCTTTCTTT
. TRBJ2-5 TRBD2 TRBV14 CASSQDRASGRKTQYF TGTGCCAGCAGCCAAGACCGGGCTAGCGGGAGAAAGACCCAGTACTTC
. TRBJ2-7 . TRBV11-2 CASSLGGNEQYF TGTGCCAGCAGCTTAGGGGGGAACGAGCAGTACTTC
. TRBJ2-5 . TRBV25-1 CASSEAGQETQYF TGTGCCAGCAGTGAGGCAGGGCAAGAGACCCAGTACTTC
. TRBJ1-6 . TRBV25-1 CASSRIGSLQDSLLHF TGTGCCAGCAGCCGGATAGGGTCCCTACAGGATTCACTCCTCCACTTT
. TRBJ2-2 TRBD2 TRBV5-1 CASSFPGTSRTGELFF TGCGCCAGCAGCTTCCCCGGGACTAGCAGAACCGGGGAGCTGTTTTTT
. TRBJ1-6 TRBD1 TRBV11-2 CASRLTGSSYNSPLHF TGTGCCAGCAGATTGACAGGGAGCTCCTATAATTCACCCCTCCACTTT
few TRBJ2-7 . TRBV19 CASSIRQRALYEQYF TGTGCCAGTAGTATCAGGCAGCGGGCCCTCTACGAGCAGTACTTC
. TRBJ2-2 . TRBV21-1 CASSSPGALAGGRLATGELFF TGTGCCAGCAGCTCCCCCGGGGCCCTAGCGGGGGGGAGGCTGGCCACCGGGGAGCTGTTTTTT
. TRBJ1-1 . TRBV2 CASSLKFRDTEAFF TGTGCCAGCAGCCTCAAATTCAGGGACACTGAAGCTTTCTTT
. TRBJ2-7 TRBD1 TRBV11-2 CASSPDRVSYEQYF TGTGCCAGCAGCCCGGACAGGGTTTCCTACGAGCAGTACTTC
. TRBJ1-2 . TRBV5-1 CASSFRTGNGYTF TGCGCCAGCAGCTTTAGGACTGGGAATGGCTACACCTTC
. TRBJ1-1 . TRBV2 CASRGTNTEAFF TGTGCCAGCAGGGGGACAAACACTGAAGCTTTCTTT
. TRBJ2-2 TRBD2 TRBV30 CAWSSAGVGGELFF TGTGCCTGGAGTTCGGCGGGAGTAGGGGGGGAGCTGTTTTTT
. TRBJ2-7 TRBD1 TRBV15 CATSRVGTAGYEQYF TGTGCCACCAGCAGAGTTGGGACAGCTGGCTACGAGCAGTACTTC
. TRBJ1-4 TRBD1 TRBV9 CASSVAGTADEKLFF TGTGCCAGCAGCGTAGCGGGGACAGCCGATGAAAAACTGTTTTTT
. TRBJ1-2 TRBD1 TRBV27 CASSFHRDRGGGGYTF TGTGCCAGCAGTTTTCATCGGGACAGGGGAGGGGGTGGCTACACCTTC
few TRBJ2-3 . TRBV5-4 CASSLESFTTDTQYF TGTGCCAGCAGCTTGGAAAGTTTTACCACAGATACGCAGTATTTT